This T cell receptor (beta chain) emerged from a study of T-cell memory formation after mild COVID-19. This clonotype was counted many times. MiXCR, run by TCRdb on the 5' RACE reads, gives a single entry per CDR3 protein. The sample lists tens of thousands of distinct CDR3 sequences, 10% to 15% occurring once. V lost 4 bases, J lost 8 bases, and 9 bases stayed unmatched. The CDR3 is made up of 14 amino acids. Germline-derived CDR1 and CDR2 are SGHVS and FQNEAQ. Sequencing was carried out using PBMCs or a T cell subset sorted from them (not recorded which). The TCR was taken from a man aged 18-30 years who had mild COVID-19 (a few samples of this study predate the infection). Cell type and time point are not known. The J gene is TRBJ1-2, the V gene TRBV7-8, with 8 positions matching TRBD1. The CDR3 sequence: CASSSGQGVDGYTF. CDR3 bases: TGTGCCAGCAGCTCCGGACAGGGAGTGGACGGCTACACCTTC.